The 23 T cell receptor beta chains below all came from one sample that was sequenced in a study of T cell responses to AZD1222 COVID-19 vaccine. Generated by immunoSEQ multiplex PCR, the TCRdb table keeps only in-frame clones and is missing some. The sample gives fewer than 180,000 clones, about nine tenths of which show up once; under 4% is in the top ten. The input for sequencing was peripheral blood, taken 28 days after the second AZD1222 dose. Receptors originate from an adult who received the AZD1222 COVID-19 vaccine.

The genes are TRBV28 and TRBJ2-7; 10 bases fit TRBD2. Germline V gene sequence: CDR1 MDHEN, CDR2 SYDVKM. Germline trimming cut 8 bases from V and 1 base from J; bases unmatched to any gene: 5. The CDR3 runs to 14 residues. The CDR3 sequence: CASRSSGSSYEQYF. CDR3 in DNA: TGTGCCAGCCGATCTAGCGGGAGTTCCTACGAGCAGTACTTC.

The rearrangement uses TRBV10-2 and TRBJ2-5; D remains ambiguous. Trimming stripped 4 bases from V and 5 bases from J, with 8 bases between. The CDR3 length is 12 residues. The germline CDR1 and CDR2 sequences are WSHSY and SAAADI. The CDR3 region has the DNA TGCGCCAGCAGTGCACAAAGGGAGACCCAGTACTTC. It specifies CASSAQRETQYF.

The chain carries TRBV2 and TRBJ1-5; D not resolved. Germline assignment: CDR1 SNHLY and CDR2 FYNNEI. The V end was cut by 8 bases, the J end by 1 base, with 9 bases between. The CDR3 spans 13 residues. The CDR3 loop reads CASATESNQPQHF. In nucleotides, the CDR3 is TGTGCCAGCGCGACCGAGAGCAATCAGCCCCAGCATTTT.

The chain recombines TRBV18 with TRBJ1-2; D gene uncertain. Germline loops: CDR1 KGHSH, CDR2 LQKENI. The CDR3 has 22 amino acids. Trimming removed 1 base from V and 9 bases from J, with 39 bases in between. CDR3 region: CASSPLGYGKASPGMAAPRYTF. The DNA of the CDR3 is TGTGCCAGCTCACCACTGGGTTATGGTAAGGCCAGTCCTGGTATGGCAGCTCCGCGCTACACCTTC.

The V call is TRBV9, the J call TRBJ2-2; D unresolved. This CDR3 has 14 amino acids. The ends were cut back, 7 bases at V and 0 bases at J, with 10 bases in the middle. Germline V gene sequence: CDR1 SGDLS, CDR2 YYNGEE. The chain's CDR3 is CASARDTNTGELFF. The DNA for the CDR3 is TGTGCCAGCGCTCGAGATACGAACACCGGGGAGCTGTTTTTT.

The V gene is TRBV10-1, the J gene TRBJ2-7; 8 positions agree with TRBD1. Germline V gene lookup returns CDR1 WNHNN and CDR2 SYGVQD (reference sequence). This CDR3 has 15 residues. The V gene end was trimmed by 8 bases and the J gene end by 0 bases; junction bases not matched to a gene: 9. The CDR3 DNA is TGCGCCAGCTTATTCCGGGACAGGAGCTCCTACGAGCAGTACTTC. This gives the protein CASLFRDRSSYEQYF.

V is TRBV7-6 and J is TRBJ1-1; the D gene is possibly TRBD1 (5 bases). The germline V and J ends were trimmed by 1 base and 4 bases, with 7 bases remaining between them. The CDR3 is 13 residues long. Germline CDR1 and CDR2: SGHVS and FNYEAQ. The CDR3 region is CASSLDGATEAFF. The DNA of the CDR3 is TGTGCCAGCAGCTTAGATGGGGCCACTGAAGCTTTCTTT.

This clone has only a few counts. The chain uses TRBV27 and TRBJ1-2; 9 bases line up with TRBD1. Germline V CDR1 and CDR2: MNHEY, SMNVEV (reference sequence). This CDR3 is built from 17 residues. Losses at the gene ends were 5 bases for V and 4 bases for J; bases not matched to a gene: 14. The CDR3 reads CASSPISGTGKGYGYTF. CDR3 DNA sequence: TGTGCCAGCAGTCCTATCTCGGGGACAGGGAAAGGCTATGGCTACACCTTC.

The chain uses TRBV29-1 and TRBJ2-5; D is possibly TRBD1 (5 bases). V was pared by 7 bases and J by 5 bases, with 17 bases between. The CDR3 sequence is 13 residues long. From germline, CDR1 is SQVTM and CDR2 ANQGSEA. CDR3 bases: TGCAGCGGATCAGGGCTTGTGGGGGAGACCCAGTACTTC. Its translation is CSGSGLVGETQYF.

This rearrangement joins TRBV6-1 to TRBJ1-6; TRBD1 matches at 9 bases. J was trimmed by 8 bases and V by 3 bases; bases with no gene match: 5. This CDR3 region has 15 residues. Germline V gene data show CDR1 as MNHNS and CDR2 as SASEGT. The CDR3 region has the DNA TGTGCCAGCAGTGAGAAAGGGACAGGGTATTCACCCCTCCACTTT. Amino acids: CASSEKGTGYSPLHF.

The genes are TRBV6-5 and TRBJ1-1; D gene uncertain. From germline, CDR1 is MNHEY and CDR2 SVGAGI. This CDR3 has 12 residues. V was shortened by 6 bases and J by 5 bases, with 10 bases between the two germline ends. CDR3 protein: CASSDGRTEAFF. For the CDR3, the DNA is TGTGCCAGCAGCGATGGACGGACTGAAGCTTTCTTT.

The V call is TRBV6-2 or TRBV6-3, the J call TRBJ2-2; no definite D call. Trimming left V 2 bases short and J 4 bases short, with 5 bases between. Looked up from germline, CDR1 is MNHEY and CDR2 is SVGEGT. The CDR3 is made up of 13 amino acids. CDR3 loop: CASSYISTGELFF. The CDR3 DNA is TGTGCCAGCAGTTACATCAGCACCGGGGAGCTGTTTTTT.

The chain links TRBV9 to TRBJ2-7; 7 bases match TRBD2. The CDR3 contains 14 residues. V lost 2 bases and J lost 0; bases outside the gene matches: 2. Germline-derived CDR1 and CDR2 are SGDLS and YYNGEE. Here the CDR3 reads CASSVLADSYEQYF. The CDR3 DNA is TGTGCCAGCAGCGTCCTAGCGGACTCCTACGAGCAGTACTTC.

The V gene is TRBV4-1, the J gene TRBJ2-2, with TRBD2 identical over 10 bases. J lost 3 bases, V lost 4 bases, and 5 bases had no gene match. Germline V CDR1 and CDR2: MGHRA, YSYEKL. This CDR3 contains 16 residues. The CDR3 here is CASSLASGRYTGELFF. DNA for the CDR3: TGCGCCAGCAGCCTGGCTAGCGGGAGATACACCGGGGAGCTGTTTTTT.

V and J are TRBV5-4 and TRBJ2-5; 11 bases are a match to TRBD2. Germline V CDR1 and CDR2: SGHNT, YYREEE (reference sequence). This CDR3 contains 15 residues. V shed 2 bases and J 4 bases; nucleotides not matched to a gene: 4. Here the CDR3 DNA reads TGTGCCAGCAGCTTCCTAGCGGGAGGAGGAGAGACCCAGTACTTC. It translates to CASSFLAGGGETQYF.

Only one count was recorded for this clone. The gene calls are TRBV2 and TRBJ2-1; D ambiguous. Germline V gene sequence: CDR1 SNHLY, CDR2 FYNNEI. CDR3 length: 13 residues. V was pared by 5 bases and J by 5 bases, with 10 bases between. Here the CDR3 DNA reads TGTGCCAGCAGTACATTTTGGGACAATGAGCAGTTCTTC. Its protein is CASSTFWDNEQFF.

The sample holds one count of this clone. The gene calls are TRBV5-5 and TRBJ2-6, with TRBD1 matching 7 bases. The V gene end was trimmed by 4 bases and the J gene end by 0 bases; junction bases not matched to a gene: 4. The germline gives CDR1 SGHKS, CDR2 YYEKEE (reference sequence). CDR3 length: 16 residues. CDR3 sequence reads: CASSLGTVSGANVLTF. DNA for the CDR3: TGTGCCAGCAGCCTTGGGACAGTCTCTGGGGCCAACGTCCTGACTTTC.

V usage is TRBV21-1 and J usage is TRBJ2-5; TRBD2, the D gene given by the table, was not confirmed from the DNA. TRBV21-1 is termed a pseudogene. The CDR3 totals 12 residues. CDR3 in amino acids: CASSKLGETQYF. Written as DNA, the CDR3 is TGTGCCAGCAGCAAACTCGGGGAGACCCAGTACTTC.

This clone was counted a few times. The genes are TRBV6-4 and TRBJ1-5, with D perhaps matching TRBD1 (6 bases). Trimming shortened V by 2 bases and J by 3 bases, and 26 bases separated the two germline ends. Germline V gives CDR1 MRHNA, CDR2 SNTAGT. This CDR3 contains 20 residues. The CDR3 here is CASSDPEGEPGKRNNQPQHF. In nucleotides, the CDR3 is TGTGCCAGCAGTGACCCGGAGGGGGAGCCTGGGAAGAGGAACAATCAGCCCCAGCATTTT.

Of note for this clone: The junction departs from germline at one end; a sequencing error may be responsible. The chain carries TRBV7-9 and TRBJ2-7; 8 positions agree with TRBD1. The CDR3 totals 14 residues. Germline V gene lookup returns CDR1 SEHNR and CDR2 FQNEAQ (reference sequence). The CDR3 loop reads CASSLRQGSSEQYF. The CDR3 DNA reads as TGTGCCAGCAGCCTCAGACAGGGGTCCTCCGAGCAGTACTTC.

The CDR3 DNA reads as TGTGCCAGCAGCTTGACCGGGACAGCGAACACTGAAGCTTTCTTT. Protein: CASSLTGTANTEAFF. The chain carries TRBV5-8 and TRBJ1-1, with 7 bases aligning to TRBD1. There are 15 residues in the CDR3. V gave up 1 base and J gave up 1 base; unmatched junction bases: 4. The germline V gene has CDR1 SGHTS and CDR2 YDEGEE.

This sequence joins TRBV10-3 and TRBJ1-5; 7 nucleotides match TRBD1. Germline V CDR1 and CDR2: ENHRY, SYGVKD. V dropped 2 bases and J dropped 5; count of bases not matched to a gene: 6. The CDR3 loop spans 15 amino acids. The DNA for the CDR3 is TGTGCCATCAGTGAGACAGGGGAGGGTTATCAGCCCCAGCATTTT. It translates to CAISETGEGYQPQHF.

The chain employs TRBV19 and TRBJ1-5; D is undetermined. The CDR3 has 16 amino acids. Between the trimmed V and J ends, which lost 3 bases and 3 bases, there was a span of 15 bases. Germline assignment: CDR1 LNHDA and CDR2 SQIVND (reference sequence). The CDR3 reads CASSIFSVSDNQPQHF. CDR3 bases: TGTGCCAGTAGTATTTTTAGCGTCTCGGACAATCAGCCCCAGCATTTT.